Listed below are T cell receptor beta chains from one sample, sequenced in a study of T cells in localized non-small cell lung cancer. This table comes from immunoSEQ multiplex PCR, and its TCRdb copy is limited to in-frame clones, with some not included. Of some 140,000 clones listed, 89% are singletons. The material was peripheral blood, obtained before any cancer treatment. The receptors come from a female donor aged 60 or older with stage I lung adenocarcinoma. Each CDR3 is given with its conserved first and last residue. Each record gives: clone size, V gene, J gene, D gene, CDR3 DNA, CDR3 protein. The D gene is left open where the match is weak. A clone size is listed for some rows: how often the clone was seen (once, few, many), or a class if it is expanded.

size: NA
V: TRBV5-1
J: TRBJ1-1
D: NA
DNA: TGCGCCAGCAGCCAGACAGTGAACACTGAAGCTTTCTTT
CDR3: CASSQTVNTEAFF

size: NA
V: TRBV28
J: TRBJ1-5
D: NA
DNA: TGTGCCAGCAGCGTTAGGGCAAAGCCCCAGCATTTT
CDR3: CASSVRAKPQHF

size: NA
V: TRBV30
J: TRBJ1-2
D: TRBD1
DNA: TGTGCCTGGAAGGAAGCACCGGGACAGGGTTCGCGCTACACCTTC
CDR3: CAWKEAPGQGSRYTF

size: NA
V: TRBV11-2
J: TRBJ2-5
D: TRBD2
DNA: TGTGCCAGCAGCTTTCGGGGGGAGGAGACCCAGTACTTC
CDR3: CASSFRGEETQYF

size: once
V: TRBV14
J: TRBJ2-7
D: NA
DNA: TGTGCCAGCAGCCAAAGTCACCCGGGACTCTGGTTGAAATCCTACGAGCAGTACTTC
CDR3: CASSQSHPGLWLKSYEQYF

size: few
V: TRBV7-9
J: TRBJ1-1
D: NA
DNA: TGTGCCAGCAGCCTTGTGGGGTTTGAAGCTTTCTTT
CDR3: CASSLVGFEAFF

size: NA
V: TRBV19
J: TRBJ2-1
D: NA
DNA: TGTGCCAGTAGTATAGTCGCAGGCGCTTACAATGAGCAGTTCTTC
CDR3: CASSIVAGAYNEQFF

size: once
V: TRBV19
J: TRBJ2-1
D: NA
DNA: TGTGCCAGTAATGGAGGGGGGAGATTGGGTAATGAGCAGTTCTTC
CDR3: CASNGGGRLGNEQFF

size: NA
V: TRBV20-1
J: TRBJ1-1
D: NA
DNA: TGCAGTGCTTGGGGGACTGAAGCTTTCTTT
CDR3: CSAWGTEAFF

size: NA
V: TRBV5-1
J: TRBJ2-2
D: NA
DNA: TGCGCCAGCAGCCCTAAACCCCCCGGGCAGGTCAGAAACACCGGGGAGCTGTTTTTT
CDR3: CASSPKPPGQVRNTGELFF

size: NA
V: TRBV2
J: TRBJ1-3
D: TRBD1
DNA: TGTGCCAGCAGTCGGGACAGCTTCTCTGGAAACACCATATATTTT
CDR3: CASSRDSFSGNTIYF

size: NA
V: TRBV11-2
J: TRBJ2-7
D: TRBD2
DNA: TGTGCCAGCAGCCTTTGGAGCGGGAGTTACGAGCAGTACTTC
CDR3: CASSLWSGSYEQYF

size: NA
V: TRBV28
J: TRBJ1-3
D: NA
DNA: TGTGCCAGCAGTTCTGGAAACACCATATATTTT
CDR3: CASSSGNTIYF

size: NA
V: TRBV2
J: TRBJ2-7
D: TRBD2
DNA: TGTGCCAGCAGTGCCCCGACTAGCGGAGACCTTTACGAGCAGTACTTC
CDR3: CASSAPTSGDLYEQYF

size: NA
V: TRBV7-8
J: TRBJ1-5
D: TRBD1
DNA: TGTGCCAGCAGCCTCGGGACAGTAAACAATCAGCCCCAGCATTTT
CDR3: CASSLGTVNNQPQHF

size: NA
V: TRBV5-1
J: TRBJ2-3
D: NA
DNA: TGCGCCAGCAGCTTCGGGACGAACACAGATACGCAGTATTTT
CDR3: CASSFGTNTDTQYF

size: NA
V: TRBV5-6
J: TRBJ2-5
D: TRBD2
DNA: TGTGCCAGCAGAGACAGGTTCGGACTAGCGGATCAAGAGACCCAGTACTTC
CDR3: CASRDRFGLADQETQYF